This T cell receptor beta chain emerged from a study of blood T cell repertoires in COVID-19. Study background: Acute and convalescent COVID-19 samples came from the United States, Italy and Spain. Sources were T cells, B-cell-depleted T cells, or PBMCs; the material itself was cDNA or gDNA.

In the study's own analysis: Quantification of nucleated cells was approximated via reference gene primer amplification. Profiled with immunoSEQ multiplex PCR; TCRdb holds only in-frame clones, not every one. V and J calls plus clone size are reproduced from that table; the DNA served to infer D and trimming. The repertoire has roughly 230,000 clones, around 81% of them found once; the top ten carry approximately 4.7%. Trimming pared 3 bases from V and 5 bases from J, leaving 17 bases between. CDR3 length: 16 residues. Germline V gives CDR1 SGHRS, CDR2 YFSETQ. What was sequenced was peripheral blood. The J gene is TRBJ2-2, the V gene TRBV5-1; the D gene is possibly TRBD2 (6 bases). This receptor was obtained from a man aged 45-60 years with active or convalescent COVID-19. Here the CDR3 reads CASSYRDSLETGELFF. CDR3 DNA: TGCGCCAGCAGCTACCGGGACTCTCTAGAAACCGGGGAGCTGTTTTTT.